This T cell receptor beta chain is from a study of blood T cell repertoires in COVID-19. Overall study: Acute and convalescent COVID-19 samples came from the United States, Italy and Spain. In each case, the material was cDNA or gDNA derived from T cells, B-cell-depleted T cells, or PBMCs.

Those enrolled in Seattle joined during active infection and were followed longitudinally afterward. The CDR3 loop spans 15 amino acids. The ends were cut back, 5 bases at V and 5 bases at J, with 18 bases in the middle. Germline V gene sequence: CDR1 SGHAT, CDR2 FQNNGV. In the original analysis: Estimation of nucleated cell counts relied on the amplification of reference gene primers. The repertoire was sequenced with immunoSEQ multiplex PCR; TCRdb's copy has only in-frame clones and lacks some. That table furnishes V, J and clone size, whereas the DNA furnished D and trimming. This table holds fewer than 450,000 clones, approximately 90% found once.

Sequenced sample: peripheral blood. The source of this sequence is a woman between 45 and 65 years old with COVID-19, enrolled during active disease. The chain carries TRBV11-2 and TRBJ2-5, with D tentatively TRBD1 (6 bases). CDR3: CASSPSPGAGETQYF. CDR3 DNA sequence: TGTGCCAGCAGCCCAAGTCCAGGGGCAGGGGAGACCCAGTACTTC.